This TCR beta chain appears in the sequencing data of a study of T cells in Graves' hyperthyroidism and ophthalmopathy. Amplified regions were TCR beta CDR3 sequences from RNA transcripts. TCR CDR3 underwent first-round RT-PCR with the HTBI primer set. TCRdb fed the multiplex PCR reads into MiXCR, producing one record per CDR3 protein. The sample contains hundreds of thousands of distinct CDR3 sequences, approximately 15% of which appear only once. Trimming removed 6 bases from V and 7 bases from J; junction bases left unmatched: 10. CDR3 length: 14 amino acids. Germline V CDR1 and CDR2: DFQATT, SNEGSKA (reference sequence). The table lists this clonotype with many counts.

Sequenced: blood. This clonotype was sampled from a woman younger than 35 with Graves' hyperthyroidism. V gene TRBV20-1 combines with J gene TRBJ1-5; 9 bases are a match to TRBD1. Here the CDR3 reads CSAPLGQGRQPQHF. In DNA form, the CDR3 reads TGCAGTGCCCCATTGGGACAGGGAAGACAGCCCCAGCATTTT.